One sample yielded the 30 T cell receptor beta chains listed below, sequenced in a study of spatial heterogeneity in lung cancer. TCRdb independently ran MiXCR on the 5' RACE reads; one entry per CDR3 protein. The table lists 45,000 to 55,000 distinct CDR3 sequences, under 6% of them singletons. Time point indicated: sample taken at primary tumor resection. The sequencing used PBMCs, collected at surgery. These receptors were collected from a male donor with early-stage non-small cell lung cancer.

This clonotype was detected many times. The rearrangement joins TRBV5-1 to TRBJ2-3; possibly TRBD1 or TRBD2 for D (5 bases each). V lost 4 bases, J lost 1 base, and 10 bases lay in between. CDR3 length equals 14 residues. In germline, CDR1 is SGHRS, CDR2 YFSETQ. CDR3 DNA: TGCGCCAGCAGCCCGGGACGAGGCACAGATACGCAGTATTTT. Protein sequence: CASSPGRGTDTQYF.

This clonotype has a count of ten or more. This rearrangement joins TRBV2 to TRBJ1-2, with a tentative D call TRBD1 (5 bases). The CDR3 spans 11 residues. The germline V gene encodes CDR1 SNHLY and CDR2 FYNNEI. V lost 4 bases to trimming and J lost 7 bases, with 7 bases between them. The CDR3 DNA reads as TGTGCCAGCAGTGCAGGGATTGGCTACACCTTC. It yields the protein CASSAGIGYTF.

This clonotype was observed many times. The CDR3 region has the DNA TGTGCCAGCAGAACTCCGGGACAGGGTTTGGGCGAGCAGTACTTC. Its protein product is CASRTPGQGLGEQYF. The J gene is TRBJ2-7, the V gene TRBV28; TRBD1 aligns across 9 bases. CDR3 length: 15 amino acids. V trimming: 6 bases; J trimming: 6 bases; junction bases outside the gene matches: 12. Germline values: CDR1 MDHEN, CDR2 SYDVKM.

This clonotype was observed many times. CDR3 amino acids: CAILRTGYNEQFF. CDR3 nucleotides: TGTGCCATCCTGAGGACAGGGTACAATGAGCAGTTCTTC. The chain is built from TRBV2 and TRBJ2-1, with TRBD1 matching over 8 bases. The CDR3 runs 13 residues. From germline, CDR1 is SNHLY and CDR2 FYNNEI. With 10 bases clipped from V and 4 bases from J, the junction kept 6 bases outside the gene matches.

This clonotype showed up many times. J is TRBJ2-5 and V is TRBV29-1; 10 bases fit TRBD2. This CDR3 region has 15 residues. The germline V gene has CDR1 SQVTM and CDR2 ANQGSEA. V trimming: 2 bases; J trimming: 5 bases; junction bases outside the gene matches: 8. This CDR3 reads CSVETLAGARETQYF. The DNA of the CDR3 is TGCAGCGTTGAAACTCTAGCGGGAGCACGGGAGACCCAGTACTTC.

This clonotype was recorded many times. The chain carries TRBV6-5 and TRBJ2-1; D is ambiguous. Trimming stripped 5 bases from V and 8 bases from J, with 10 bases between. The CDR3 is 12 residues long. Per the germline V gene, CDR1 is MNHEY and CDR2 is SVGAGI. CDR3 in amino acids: CASSRTNDEQFF. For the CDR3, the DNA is TGTGCCAGCAGTCGTACTAACGATGAGCAGTTCTTC.

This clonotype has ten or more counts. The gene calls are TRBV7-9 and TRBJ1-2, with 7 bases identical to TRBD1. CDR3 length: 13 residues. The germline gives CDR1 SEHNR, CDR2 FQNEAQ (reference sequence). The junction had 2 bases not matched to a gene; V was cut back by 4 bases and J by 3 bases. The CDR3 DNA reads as TGTGCCAGCAGCTGGCAGGGGGACTATGGCTACACCTTC. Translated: CASSWQGDYGYTF.

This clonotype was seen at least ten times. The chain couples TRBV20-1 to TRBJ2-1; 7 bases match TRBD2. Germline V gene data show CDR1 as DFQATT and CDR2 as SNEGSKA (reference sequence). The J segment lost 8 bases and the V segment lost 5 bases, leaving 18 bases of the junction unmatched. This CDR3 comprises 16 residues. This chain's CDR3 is CSAWDRGGGRGDEQFF. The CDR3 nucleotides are TGCAGTGCTTGGGATAGGGGTGGCGGGAGAGGGGATGAGCAGTTCTTC.

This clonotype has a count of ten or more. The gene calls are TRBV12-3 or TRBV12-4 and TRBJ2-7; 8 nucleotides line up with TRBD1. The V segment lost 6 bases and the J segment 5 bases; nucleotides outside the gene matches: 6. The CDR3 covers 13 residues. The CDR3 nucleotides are TGTGCCAGCAGGCTAGGACAGGGAAACGAGCAGTACTTC. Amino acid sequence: CASRLGQGNEQYF.

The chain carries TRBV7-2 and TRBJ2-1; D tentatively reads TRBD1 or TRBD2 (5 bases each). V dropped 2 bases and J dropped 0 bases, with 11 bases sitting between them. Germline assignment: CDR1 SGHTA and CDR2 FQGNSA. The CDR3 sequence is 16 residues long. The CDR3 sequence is CASSLQGGRSYNEQFF. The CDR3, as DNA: TGTGCCAGCAGCTTACAGGGCGGGCGCTCCTACAATGAGCAGTTCTTC. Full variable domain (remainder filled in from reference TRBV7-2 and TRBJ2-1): GAGVSQSPSNKVTEKGKDVELRCDPISGHTALYWYRQSLGQGLEFLIYFQGNSAPDKSGLPSDRFSAERTGGSVSTLTIQRTQQEDSAVYLCASSLQGGRSYNEQFFGPGTRLTVL.

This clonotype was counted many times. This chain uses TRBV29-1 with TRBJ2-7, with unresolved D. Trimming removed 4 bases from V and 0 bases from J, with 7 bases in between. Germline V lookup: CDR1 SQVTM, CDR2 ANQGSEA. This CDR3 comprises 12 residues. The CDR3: CSVAEFSYEQYF. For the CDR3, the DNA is TGCAGCGTTGCCGAGTTCTCCTACGAGCAGTACTTC.

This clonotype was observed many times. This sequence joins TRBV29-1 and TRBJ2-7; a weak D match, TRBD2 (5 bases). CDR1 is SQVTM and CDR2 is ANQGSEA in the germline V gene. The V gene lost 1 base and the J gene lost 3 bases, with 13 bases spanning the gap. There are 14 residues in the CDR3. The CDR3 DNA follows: TGCAGCGTTGAAGTGGAACGGGGATTCTACGAGCAGTACTTC. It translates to CSVEVERGFYEQYF.

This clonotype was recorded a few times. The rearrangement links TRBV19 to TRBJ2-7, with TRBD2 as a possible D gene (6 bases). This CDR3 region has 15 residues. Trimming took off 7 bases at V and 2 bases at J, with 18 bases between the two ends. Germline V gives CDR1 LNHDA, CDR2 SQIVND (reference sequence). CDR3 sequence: CASTMGGIQPYEQYF. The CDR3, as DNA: TGTGCCAGTACCATGGGAGGAATCCAGCCCTACGAGCAGTACTTC.

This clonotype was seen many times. The CDR3 here is CASSRTFNTQYF. In DNA form, the CDR3 reads TGTGCCAGCAGCCGGACTTTTAATACGCAGTATTTT. V gene TRBV7-3 combines with J gene TRBJ2-3; D may be TRBD2 (5 bases). The CDR3 has 12 amino acids. Germline CDR1 is SGHTA and CDR2 is FQGTGA. Trimming pared 5 bases from V and 7 bases from J, leaving 10 bases between.

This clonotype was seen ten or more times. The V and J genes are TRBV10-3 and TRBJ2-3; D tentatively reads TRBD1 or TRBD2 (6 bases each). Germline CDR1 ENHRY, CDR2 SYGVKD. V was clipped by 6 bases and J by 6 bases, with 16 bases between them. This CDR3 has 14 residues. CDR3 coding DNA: TGTGCCATCAGCCCTAGTGGGGGGCGGGATACGCAGTATTTT. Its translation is CAISPSGGRDTQYF.

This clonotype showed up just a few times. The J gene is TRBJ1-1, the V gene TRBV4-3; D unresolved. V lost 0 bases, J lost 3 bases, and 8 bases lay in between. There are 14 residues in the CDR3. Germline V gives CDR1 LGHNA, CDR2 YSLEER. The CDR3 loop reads CASSQDRSYTEAFF. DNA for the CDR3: TGCGCCAGCAGCCAAGACAGATCCTACACTGAAGCTTTCTTT.

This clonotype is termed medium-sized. CDR3 coding DNA: TGTGCCAGCAGCTTAGGGGGACACGTCCAAGAGACCCAGTACTTC. Its translation is CASSLGGHVQETQYF. This chain links TRBV7-2 with TRBJ2-5; a weak D match, TRBD1 (6 bases). This CDR3 comprises 15 residues. The germline CDR1 and CDR2 sequences are SGHTA and FQGNSA. Trimming took off 1 base at V and 1 base at J, with 10 bases between the two ends.

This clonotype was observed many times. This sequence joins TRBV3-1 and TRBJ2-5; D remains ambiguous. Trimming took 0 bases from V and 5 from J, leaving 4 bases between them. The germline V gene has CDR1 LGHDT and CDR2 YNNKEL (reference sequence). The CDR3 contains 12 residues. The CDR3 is CASSQDVETQYF. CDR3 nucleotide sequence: TGTGCCAGCAGCCAAGATGTGGAGACCCAGTACTTC.

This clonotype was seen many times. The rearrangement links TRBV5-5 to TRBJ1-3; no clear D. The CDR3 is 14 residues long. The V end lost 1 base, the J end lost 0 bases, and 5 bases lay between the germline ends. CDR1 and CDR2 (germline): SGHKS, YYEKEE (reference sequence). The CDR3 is CASSLLHSGNTIYF. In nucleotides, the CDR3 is TGTGCCAGCAGCTTGTTGCACTCTGGAAACACCATATATTTT.

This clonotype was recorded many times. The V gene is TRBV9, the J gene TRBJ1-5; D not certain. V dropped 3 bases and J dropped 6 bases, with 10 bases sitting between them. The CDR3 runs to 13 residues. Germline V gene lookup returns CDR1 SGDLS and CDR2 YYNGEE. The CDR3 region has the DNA TGTGCCAGCAGCGGAGCCTCCGGTCAGCCCCAGCATTTT. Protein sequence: CASSGASGQPQHF.

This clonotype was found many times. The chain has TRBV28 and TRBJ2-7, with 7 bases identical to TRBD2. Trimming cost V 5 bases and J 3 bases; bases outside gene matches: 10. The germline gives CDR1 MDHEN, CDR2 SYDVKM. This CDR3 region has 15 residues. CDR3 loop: CASSPGLVENYEQYF. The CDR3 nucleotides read TGTGCCAGCAGTCCTGGACTAGTTGAGAACTACGAGCAGTACTTC.

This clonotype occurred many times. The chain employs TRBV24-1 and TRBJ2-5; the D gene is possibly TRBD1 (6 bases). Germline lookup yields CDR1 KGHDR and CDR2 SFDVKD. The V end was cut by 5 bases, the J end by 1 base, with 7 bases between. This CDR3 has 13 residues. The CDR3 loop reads CATSGQVQETQYF. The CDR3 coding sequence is TGTGCCACCAGTGGACAGGTCCAAGAGACCCAGTACTTC.

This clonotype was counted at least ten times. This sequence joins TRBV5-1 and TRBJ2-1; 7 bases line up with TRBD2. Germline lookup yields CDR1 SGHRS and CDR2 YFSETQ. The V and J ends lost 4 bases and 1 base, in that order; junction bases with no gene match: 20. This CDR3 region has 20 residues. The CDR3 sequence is CASSPTYAPERLASYNEQFF. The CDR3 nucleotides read TGCGCCAGCAGCCCGACATACGCCCCGGAGAGACTAGCATCCTACAATGAGCAGTTCTTC.

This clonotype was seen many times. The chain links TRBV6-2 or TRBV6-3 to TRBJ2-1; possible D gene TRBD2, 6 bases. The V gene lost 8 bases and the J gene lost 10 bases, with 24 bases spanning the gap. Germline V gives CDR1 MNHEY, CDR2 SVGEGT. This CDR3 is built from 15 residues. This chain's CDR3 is CASGMLGWASDEQFF. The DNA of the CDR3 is TGTGCCAGCGGAATGCTTGGCTGGGCTAGCGACGAGCAGTTCTTC.

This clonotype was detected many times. CDR3 region: CASSLSRGRAPYEQYF. CDR3 in DNA: TGTGCCAGCAGCCTGAGCCGGGGCAGGGCCCCCTACGAGCAGTACTTC. The chain links TRBV7-2 to TRBJ2-7; either TRBD1 or TRBD2 may fit D (5 bases each). Trimming took 5 bases from V and 2 from J, leaving 19 bases between them. Per germline, CDR1 SGHTA and CDR2 FQGNSA. The CDR3 is 16 amino acids.

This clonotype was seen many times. In DNA, the CDR3 is TGTGCCAGCAGTGGGGGCAGGAGGACTAGCGGGAGTGCCGGGGAGCTGTTTTTT. Translating it yields CASSGGRRTSGSAGELFF. The rearrangement uses TRBV27 and TRBJ2-2, with TRBD2 matching over 13 bases. J gave up 6 bases and V 5 bases, and 12 bases lay outside the gene matches. CDR3 size: 18 residues. Germline V CDR1 and CDR2: MNHEY, SMNVEV (reference sequence).

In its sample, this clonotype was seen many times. The CDR3 DNA reads TGTGCCAGCCACCGGGACGGCGACTCCTACGAGCAGTACTTC. Encoded protein: CASHRDGDSYEQYF. The V and J genes are TRBV2 and TRBJ2-7; D may correspond to TRBD1 or TRBD2 (5 bases each). V was clipped by 8 bases and J by 0 bases, with 14 bases between them. CDR1 SNHLY and CDR2 FYNNEI come from the germline V gene. The CDR3 runs to 14 residues.

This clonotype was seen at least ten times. CDR3 residues: CASSSGSHQPQHF. CDR3 nucleotide sequence: TGTGCCAGCAGCTCCGGGAGCCATCAGCCCCAGCATTTT. V usage is TRBV7-8 and J usage is TRBJ1-5; unclear D gene. CDR1 and CDR2 (germline): SGHVS, FQNEAQ. The CDR3 has 13 residues. Trimming took 4 bases from V and 5 from J, leaving 9 bases between them.

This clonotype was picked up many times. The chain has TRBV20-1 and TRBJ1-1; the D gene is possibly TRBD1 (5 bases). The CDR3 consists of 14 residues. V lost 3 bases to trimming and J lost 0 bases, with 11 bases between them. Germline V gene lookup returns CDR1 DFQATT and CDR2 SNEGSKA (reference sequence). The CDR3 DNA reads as TGCAGTGCTAGTGTTACAGGCCTGAACACTGAAGCTTTCTTT. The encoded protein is CSASVTGLNTEAFF.

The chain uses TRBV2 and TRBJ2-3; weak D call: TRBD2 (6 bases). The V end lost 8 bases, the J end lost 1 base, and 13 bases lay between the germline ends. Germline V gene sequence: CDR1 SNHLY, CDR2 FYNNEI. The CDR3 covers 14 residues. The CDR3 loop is CASRLGGGTDTQYF. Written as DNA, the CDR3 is TGTGCCAGCCGACTCGGCGGGGGCACAGATACGCAGTATTTT.